This T cell receptor beta chain was captured by sequencing in a study of T cell responses to AZD1222 COVID-19 vaccine. Study background: It was second doses at about 4 or about 12 weeks that were pooled.

Germline loops: CDR1 WSHSY, CDR2 SAAADI. V lost 3 bases and J 2 bases, leaving 14 bases between the germline ends. The CDR3 runs to 15 residues. Study-level results: Clonal diversity was possibly underestimated, and white British individuals and females predominated among donors.

A word on this clone: The antigen remains unidentified.

Repertoires were generated with immunoSEQ multiplex PCR, while TCRdb's copy carries only in-frame clones and drops some. The table shows under 110,000 clones, with roughly 87% occurring only once. The sequences come from peripheral blood, collected on day 0 of AZD1222 vaccination. The chain combines TRBV10-2 with TRBJ2-7; D remains ambiguous. The TCR sequence derives from an adult in good health. Written as DNA, the CDR3 is TGCGCCAGCAGTGAATTCTCATCTCCCCCCTACGAGCAGTACTTC. Protein: CASSEFSSPPYEQYF.